These 9 T cell receptor beta chains were sequenced from one sample in a study of blood T cell repertoires in COVID-19. Here immunoSEQ multiplex PCR was the method, and the copy in TCRdb shows in-frame clones only, minus some. The sample holds 310,000 or so clones, approximately 88% seen once. Input material: peripheral blood. These receptors all come from a man between 25 and 39 years old with COVID-19, enrolled during active disease.

A remark on this clone: One end of the junction fails to match germline, which may point to a read error. In nucleotides, the CDR3 is TGCACCACAACCGGGGACAGTATAGGCCGGCAGTACTTC. Protein product: CTTTGDSIGRQYF. The chain combines TRBV3-1 (or the pseudogene TRBV3-2) with TRBJ2-7; 7 bases map to TRBD1. The CDR3 runs 13 residues. Germline V gene lookup returns CDR1 LGHDT and CDR2 YNNKEL (reference sequence).

The chain employs TRBV10-3 and TRBJ2-1; perhaps TRBD1 as D (6 bases). The CDR3 runs 14 residues. The ends were cut back, 6 bases at V and 0 bases at J, with 9 bases in the middle. Germline V gene lookup returns CDR1 ENHRY and CDR2 SYGVKD. The DNA of the CDR3 is TGTGCCATCAGCCAGGACAGCTCCTACAATGAGCAGTTCTTC. Encoded protein: CAISQDSSYNEQFF.

The chain joins TRBV5-1 to TRBJ2-3; a possible D gene is TRBD2 (7 bases). CDR1 is SGHRS and CDR2 is YFSETQ in the germline V gene. The CDR3 covers 14 residues. V gave up 2 bases and J gave up 8 bases, with 15 bases separating them. This chain's CDR3 is CASSLGGEYGTQYF. CDR3 nucleotides: TGCGCCAGCAGCTTAGGGGGGGAGTATGGTACGCAGTATTTT. Full variable domain (rest looked up from reference TRBV5-1 and TRBJ2-3): KAGVTQTPRYLIKTRGQQVTLSCSPISGHRSVSWYQQTPGQGLQFLFEYFSETQRNKGNFPGRFSGRQFSNSRSEMNVSTLELGDSALYLCASSLGGEYGTQYFGPGTRLTVL.

J is TRBJ1-3 and V is TRBV27; no firm D call. The germline V gene encodes CDR1 MNHEY and CDR2 SMNVEV (reference sequence). This CDR3 comprises 14 residues. V gave up 5 bases and J gave up 7 bases, with 15 bases separating them. Here the CDR3 reads CASSPFGGLNTIYF. The DNA for the CDR3 is TGTGCCAGCAGTCCCTTTGGAGGGTTGAACACCATATATTTT.

The genes are TRBV7-2 and TRBJ2-5, with D unclear. The germline gives CDR1 SGHTA, CDR2 FQGNSA. The CDR3 extends over 16 amino acids. V was clipped by 2 bases and J by 4 bases, with 17 bases between them. In DNA, the CDR3 is TGTGCCAGCAGCTTATATCCCCTGGCGGAAGGAGAGACCCAGTACTTC. This sequence encodes CASSLYPLAEGETQYF. The full variable domain, rest sourced from reference TRBV7-2 and TRBJ2-5, is GAGVSQSPSNKVTEKGKDVELRCDPISGHTALYWYRQSLGQGLEFLIYFQGNSAPDKSGLPSDRFSAERTGGSVSTLTIQRTQQEDSAVYLCASSLYPLAEGETQYFGPGTRLLVL.

V and J are TRBV9 and TRBJ1-2; TRBD1 matches at 8 bases. The germline V gene has CDR1 SGDLS and CDR2 YYNGEE. Trimming cost V 4 bases and J 7 bases; bases outside gene matches: 12. The CDR3 loop spans 15 amino acids. The CDR3 DNA reads TGTGCCAGCAGCCCCGGACAGGGAAGAACGTTTGGCTACACCTTC. Protein sequence: CASSPGQGRTFGYTF.

The J gene is TRBJ2-5, the V gene TRBV28; a possible D gene is TRBD2 (6 bases). The germline gives CDR1 MDHEN, CDR2 SYDVKM. Trimming took off 5 bases at V and 5 bases at J, with 18 bases between the two ends. CDR3 length: 15 amino acids. The CDR3 bases are TGTGCCAGCAGTCCCCGTGGAGGGCAAGGGGAGACCCAGTACTTC. This codes for CASSPRGGQGETQYF.

This chain uses TRBV7-2 with TRBJ1-5; D ambiguous. There are 17 residues in the CDR3. Germline V gene lookup returns CDR1 SGHTA and CDR2 FQGNSA. The V gene lost 0 bases and the J gene lost 0 bases, with 12 bases spanning the gap. CDR3 region: CASSLATAGPSNQPQHF. CDR3 DNA sequence: TGTGCCAGCAGCTTAGCAACGGCAGGCCCTAGCAATCAGCCCCAGCATTTT.

The chain has TRBV7-2 and TRBJ2-1; 7 positions match TRBD2. Germline V lookup: CDR1 SGHTA, CDR2 FQGNSA. The ends lost 3 bases at V and 0 bases at J; junction bases unmatched: 2. The CDR3 length is 15 residues. The CDR3 spells CASSFGRSSYNEQFF. CDR3 in DNA: TGTGCCAGCAGCTTCGGGAGGAGCTCCTACAATGAGCAGTTCTTC.